These 26 T cell receptor beta chains came from one sample sequenced in a study of early T cells in non-severe SARS-CoV-2 infection. TCRdb ran MiXCR on the 5' RACE reads and lists one entry per CDR3 protein. Among 43,000 or so distinct CDR3 sequences listed, around 4.1% were seen once. The sample consisted of whole blood. The source is an adult who was a healthcare worker with PCR-confirmed SARS-CoV-2 infection or an uninfected control (not recorded which).

Many counts were recorded for this clonotype. V usage is TRBV3-1 and J usage is TRBJ1-1; TRBD1 agrees at 7 bases. The CDR3 contains 12 residues. Germline trimming cut 1 base from V and 10 bases from J; bases unmatched to any gene: 3. Germline V gene sequence: CDR1 LGHDT, CDR2 YNNKEL (reference sequence). In nucleotides, the CDR3 is TGTGCCAGCAGCCAAGCACAGGGGACAGCTTTCTTT. Protein sequence: CASSQAQGTAFF.

The chain carries TRBV19 and TRBJ2-7; possibly TRBD1 for D (6 bases). CDR1 LNHDA and CDR2 SQIVND come from the germline V gene (reference sequence). V was shortened by 5 bases and J by 4 bases, with 12 bases between the two germline ends. CDR3 size: 13 residues. DNA for the CDR3: TGTGCCAGTAGTTGGGGGCCGGGATACGAGCAGTACTTC. Protein product: CASSWGPGYEQYF.

This clonotype was counted a few times. The chain uses TRBV7-3 and TRBJ2-2; tentative D call: TRBD1 (6 bases). Germline loops: CDR1 SGHTA, CDR2 FQGTGA. The CDR3 loop spans 16 amino acids. The V end lost 2 bases, the J end lost 13 bases, and 23 bases lay between the germline ends. CDR3 residues: CASSLDLRAGAAGLFF. CDR3 sequence (DNA): TGTGCCAGCAGCTTAGATCTCCGTGCAGGGGCCGCTGGGCTGTTTTTT.

This clonotype was detected many times. The J gene is TRBJ2-1, the V gene TRBV3-1; D gene uncertain. Germline V CDR1 and CDR2: LGHDT, YNNKEL (reference sequence). CDR3 size: 15 residues. Trimming removed 4 bases at V and 7 bases at J, with 17 bases between. The CDR3 bases are TGTGCCAGCAGCCTTACGTTCGGACGGTTGAATGAGCAGTTCTTC. Its protein is CASSLTFGRLNEQFF.

This chain links TRBV4-2 with TRBJ2-1, with 11 bases matching TRBD2. This CDR3 contains 15 residues. Germline CDR1 LGHNA, CDR2 YNFKEQ. Unmatched junction bases numbered 4, after V lost 0 bases and J lost 9 bases. CDR3 sequence: CASSQETSGATEQFF. The CDR3 DNA reads as TGTGCCAGCAGCCAAGAGACTAGCGGGGCGACTGAGCAGTTCTTC.

There are many counts of this clonotype. CDR3 sequence: CASQRGTTDTQYF. The CDR3 DNA is TGTGCCAGCCAGCGGGGGACCACAGATACGCAGTATTTT. J is TRBJ2-3 and V is TRBV12-3 or TRBV12-4; TRBD2 aligns across 8 bases. The J segment lost 2 bases and the V segment lost 8 bases, leaving 3 bases of the junction unmatched. The CDR3 totals 13 residues.

Ten or more counts support this clonotype. This chain joins TRBV6-6 and TRBJ1-1; D is unresolved. CDR1 and CDR2 from the germline V gene are MNHNY and SVGAGI (reference sequence). The CDR3 sequence is 13 residues long. V lost 5 bases and J 6 bases, leaving 13 bases between the germline ends. Here the CDR3 reads CASSGYGMAEAFF. The DNA for the CDR3 is TGTGCCAGCAGTGGGTATGGCATGGCTGAAGCTTTCTTT.

Ten or more counts support this clonotype. CDR3 nucleotides: TGTGCCAGCAGGTTGACAGGGGAAGAGACCCAGTACTTC. It codes for CASRLTGEETQYF. The V call is TRBV12-3 or TRBV12-4, the J call TRBJ2-5, with TRBD1 matching 8 bases. V shed 6 bases and J 3 bases; nucleotides not matched to a gene: 3. CDR3 size: 13 residues.

This clonotype showed up many times. The genes are TRBV6-1 and TRBJ2-3; TRBD2 agrees at 10 bases. Trimming took 6 bases from V and 2 from J; bases not matched to a gene: 11. Germline CDR1 MNHNS, CDR2 SASEGT. The CDR3 has 17 amino acids. Here the CDR3 reads CASSPGMTSGFTDTQYF. CDR3 bases: TGTGCCAGCAGCCCTGGAATGACTAGCGGGTTCACAGATACGCAGTATTTT.

The V gene is TRBV3-1, the J gene TRBJ2-1, with 11 positions matching TRBD2. The CDR3 consists of 15 residues. Per germline, CDR1 LGHDT and CDR2 YNNKEL (reference sequence). J was trimmed by 9 bases and V by 0 bases; bases with no gene match: 4. CDR3 DNA: TGTGCCAGCAGCCAAGAGGGCCTAGCGGGGGGTGAGCAGTTCTTC. It codes for CASSQEGLAGGEQFF.

This clonotype came up many times. The V call is TRBV4-1, the J call TRBJ1-2, with 7 positions matching TRBD1. This CDR3 comprises 15 residues. The germline V gene has CDR1 MGHRA and CDR2 YSYEKL. The V and J ends lost 3 bases and 5 bases, in that order; junction bases with no gene match: 9. The CDR3 bases are TGCGCCAGCAGCCAGGCCGACAGGGTGACTTATGGCTACACCTTC. Amino acid sequence: CASSQADRVTYGYTF.

This clonotype was seen only a few times. The chain couples TRBV19 to TRBJ1-5; D perhaps matches TRBD1 (6 bases). Germline loops: CDR1 LNHDA, CDR2 SQIVND (reference sequence). The CDR3 is 16 amino acids. The V end was cut by 1 base, the J end by 9 bases, with 19 bases between. The CDR3 is CASSIALQGPGWPQHF. The CDR3 coding sequence is TGTGCCAGTAGTATAGCGCTACAGGGCCCGGGATGGCCCCAGCATTTT.

In its sample, this clonotype was seen many times. The J gene is TRBJ2-3, the V gene TRBV9, with TRBD2 matching over 12 bases. The CDR3 contains 17 residues. V lost 0 bases to trimming and J lost 2 bases; unmatched junction nucleotides: 4. Germline V gene lookup returns CDR1 SGDLS and CDR2 YYNGEE. The CDR3 region has the DNA TGTGCCAGCAGCGTAGCGACTAGCGGGAGAGTCACAGATACGCAGTATTTT. Translating it yields CASSVATSGRVTDTQYF. The whole variable domain, remainder taken from reference TRBV9 and TRBJ2-3, is DSGVTQTPKHLITATGQRVTLRCSPRSGDLSVYWYQQSLDQGLQFLIQYYNGEERAKGNILERFSAQQFPDLHSELNLSSLELGDSALYFCASSVATSGRVTDTQYFGPGTRLTVL.

This clonotype was picked up many times. This rearrangement joins TRBV11-2 to TRBJ2-7; D is uncertain. This CDR3 is built from 13 residues. V dropped 5 bases and J dropped 2 bases, with 10 bases sitting between them. Germline V CDR1 and CDR2: SGHAT, FQNNGV. DNA for the CDR3: TGTGCCAGCAGCACTCCACAGACCTACGAGCAGTACTTC. Its protein product is CASSTPQTYEQYF.

This clonotype has at least ten counts. V usage is TRBV20-1 and J usage is TRBJ1-1; D is uncertain. Between the trimmed V and J ends, which lost 4 bases and 7 bases, there was a span of 10 bases. Looked up from germline, CDR1 is DFQATT and CDR2 is SNEGSKA (reference sequence). The CDR3 covers 11 residues. The CDR3 sequence: CSATSDREAFF. The CDR3 DNA sequence: TGCAGTGCTACCTCGGACCGTGAAGCTTTCTTT.

The sample holds many counts of this clonotype. This chain uses TRBV2 with TRBJ1-4; D unclear. Germline V gene lookup returns CDR1 SNHLY and CDR2 FYNNEI. This CDR3 spans 14 amino acids. The V end was cut by 7 bases, the J end by 8 bases, with 17 bases between. CDR3: CASIAGSVEEKLFF. The CDR3 DNA reads TGTGCCAGCATAGCGGGGTCGGTAGAGGAAAAACTGTTTTTT.

At least ten counts were recorded for this clonotype. V gene TRBV7-9 combines with J gene TRBJ2-3; 8 positions match TRBD2. The CDR3 sequence is 16 residues long. V trimming: 6 bases; J trimming: 4 bases; junction bases outside the gene matches: 12. The germline gives CDR1 SEHNR, CDR2 FQNEAQ (reference sequence). The CDR3 DNA follows: TGTGCCAGCAGTTTACCCGGGCTAGCGGGCGCAGATACGCAGTATTTT. Encoded protein: CASSLPGLAGADTQYF.

This clonotype occurred many times. This chain links TRBV27 with TRBJ2-7, with no clear D. Trimming removed 3 bases from V and 2 bases from J, with 8 bases in between. CDR3 length: 13 amino acids. Germline lookup yields CDR1 MNHEY and CDR2 SMNVEV (reference sequence). The CDR3 nucleotides read TGTGCCAGCAGTTTGGCCGAGCCCTACGAGCAGTACTTC. Its translation is CASSLAEPYEQYF.

This clonotype showed up many times. This chain connects TRBV7-6 to TRBJ2-1, with D maybe TRBD1 (6 bases). Germline V CDR1 and CDR2: SGHVS, FNYEAQ. The ends were cut back, 3 bases at V and 8 bases at J, with 11 bases in the middle. The CDR3 extends over 13 amino acids. The CDR3 is CASSFRAGDEQFF. The CDR3 bases are TGTGCCAGCAGCTTTAGGGCAGGGGATGAGCAGTTCTTC.

This clonotype was detected ten times or more. The rearrangement uses TRBV5-4 and TRBJ2-2; 7 nucleotides line up with TRBD2. Looked up from germline, CDR1 is SGHNT and CDR2 is YYREEE (reference sequence). Unmatched junction bases numbered 4, after V lost 0 bases and J lost 5 bases. There are 15 residues in the CDR3. CDR3 loop: CASSLEREGTGELFF. DNA of the CDR3: TGTGCCAGCAGCTTGGAGAGGGAGGGGACCGGGGAGCTGTTTTTT.

This clonotype was recorded many times. V and J are TRBV18 and TRBJ1-4; D remains ambiguous. V shed 2 bases and J shed 2 bases, with 6 bases lying between them. The CDR3 has 14 amino acids. Germline V CDR1 and CDR2: KGHSH, LQKENI. CDR3 in DNA: TGTGCCAGCTCACCAAGGAATACTAATGAAAAACTGTTTTTT. As protein: CASSPRNTNEKLFF.

This clonotype was seen at least ten times. The CDR3 sequence is CASSLALGGQSSYEQYF. In DNA form, the CDR3 reads TGTGCCAGCAGTTTAGCTCTAGGGGGACAGTCCTCCTACGAGCAGTACTTC. The chain recombines TRBV12-3 or TRBV12-4 with TRBJ2-7; 7 bases are shared with TRBD1. The CDR3 is 17 residues long. V lost 0 bases, J lost 0 bases, and 8 bases stayed unmatched.

This clonotype occurred many times. The gene calls are TRBV30 and TRBJ2-7; 10 bases match TRBD1. This CDR3 has 14 amino acids. The junction had 8 bases not matched to a gene; V was cut back by 3 bases and J by 6 bases. Germline V gene lookup returns CDR1 GTSNPN and CDR2 SVGIG (reference sequence). The CDR3, as DNA: TGTGCCTGGAGCCACGGGACAGGGGTCGGCGAGCAGTACTTC. The encoded protein is CAWSHGTGVGEQYF.

Many counts were recorded for this clonotype. The chain recombines TRBV20-1 with TRBJ1-2, with D unresolved. The CDR3 sequence is 14 residues long. The V end was cut by 0 bases, the J end by 5 bases, with 13 bases between. Per the germline V gene, CDR1 is DFQATT and CDR2 is SNEGSKA (reference sequence). The CDR3 here is CSAREIQSVYGYTF. The CDR3, as DNA: TGCAGTGCTAGAGAAATCCAATCTGTGTATGGCTACACCTTC.

This clonotype was counted at least ten times. V is TRBV18 and J is TRBJ1-1, with 11 bases aligning to TRBD1. The CDR3 sequence is 19 residues long. With 4 bases clipped from V and 5 bases from J, the junction kept 18 bases outside the gene matches. From germline, CDR1 is KGHSH and CDR2 LQKENI. The CDR3 loop reads CASSRSFTGQGAIQTEAFF. The CDR3 bases are TGTGCCAGCTCACGGAGTTTTACAGGACAGGGGGCAATTCAAACTGAAGCTTTCTTT.

Only a few counts were recorded for this clonotype. In nucleotides, the CDR3 is TGTGCCAGCAGTGTAGTAGGCCCCGGGTACTTC. Translated, it gives CASSVVGPGYF. The chain uses TRBV2 and TRBJ2-5; D remains unclear. The V end lost 4 bases, the J end lost 13 bases, and 13 bases lay between the germline ends. The CDR3 length is 11 residues. The germline V gene has CDR1 SNHLY and CDR2 FYNNEI.